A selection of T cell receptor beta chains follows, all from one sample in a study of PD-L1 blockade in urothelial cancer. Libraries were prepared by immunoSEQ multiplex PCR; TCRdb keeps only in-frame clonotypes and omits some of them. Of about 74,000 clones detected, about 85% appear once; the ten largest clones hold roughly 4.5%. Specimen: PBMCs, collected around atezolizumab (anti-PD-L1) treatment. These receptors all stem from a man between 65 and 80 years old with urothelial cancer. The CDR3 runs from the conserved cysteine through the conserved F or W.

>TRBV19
CASSQGTGELFF
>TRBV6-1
CASKGQGHFTDTQYF
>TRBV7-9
CASTTGSRLTETQYF
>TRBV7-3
CASSLRGREGDEQFF
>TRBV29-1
CSVEDRLAGYNEQFF
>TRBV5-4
CASSSEGSGREQFF
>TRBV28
CASSNTLPTGNPTF
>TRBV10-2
CASKESGPTLTQYF
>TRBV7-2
CASSLGQGLGYGYTF
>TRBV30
CAWEGQTKKEQYF
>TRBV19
CASSHGDRGPYEQYF
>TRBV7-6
CASSLSEVSYEQYF
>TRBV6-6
CASSYGGGETQYF
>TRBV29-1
CSVALSGANVLTF
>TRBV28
CASSILAEVAKNIQYF
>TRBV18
CASSQSVPGQETQYF
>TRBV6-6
CASSSRTSGRYEQYF
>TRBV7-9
CASSPSLTGAKEKLFF
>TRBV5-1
CASSLQSGERAGELFF
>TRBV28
CASSPGLAGVGADTQYF
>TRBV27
CASSPSTGNRYNEQFF
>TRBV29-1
CSVLRTTSGSGGEQFF
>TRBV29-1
CSVEEQNHPYEQYF
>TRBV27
CASGTTKDSYGYTF
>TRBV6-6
CASSEGGGPQHF
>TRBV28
CASSASGSNEKLFF
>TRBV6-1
CASSDWTGKNEQFF
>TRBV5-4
CASSLDSWSDEQFF
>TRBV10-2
CASRSGASYNEQFF
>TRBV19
CASSIQQGAFGGELFF
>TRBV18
CASSPQIDRAGEKLFF
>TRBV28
CASITGLAGGYNEQFF
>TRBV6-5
CASSLIVGGELFF
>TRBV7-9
CASSLGVQPQHF
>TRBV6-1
CASKGGTGYNEQFF
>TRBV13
CASSWKASTTYEQYF
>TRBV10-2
CASSESFGTSYEQFF
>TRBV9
CASSTSPGGVTGELFF
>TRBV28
CASSSGRTGSNQPQHF